The 16 T cell receptor beta chains reported below all come from one sample, sequenced in a study of T cells after yellow fever vaccination (dated by TCRdb to the late 2010s). The library was generated by 5' RACE. TCRdb records Illumina HiSeq 2500 as the sequencer. The public reads were run again by TCRdb, first through fastp at Q25 and then through MiXCR, and only productive beta chains were kept. Every CDR3 protein is listed once, alongside the most common genes and DNA of its rows. The sample yields some 390,000 distinct CDR3 sequences; 6.2% were counted once. The ten biggest clones cover approximately 15% of the sample. In the paper's terms, the treatment or condition label means: live attenuated yellow fever vaccine strain. This specimen consisted of PBMCs, obtained 5 days after the yellow fever booster vaccination. These TCRs come from a man aged 25 to 45 who received the YFV17D yellow fever vaccine.

V and J are TRBV20-1 and TRBJ1-2; D uncertain. V was clipped by 5 bases and J by 2 bases, with 12 bases between them. This CDR3 contains 13 residues. The germline gives CDR1 DFQATT, CDR2 SNEGSKA (reference sequence). The CDR3: CSAGLALNYGYTF. Here the CDR3 DNA reads TGCAGTGCTGGACTCGCACTGAACTATGGCTACACCTTC.

This clonotype was seen many times. The V and J genes are TRBV28 and TRBJ2-1; D gene uncertain. The V end lost 5 bases, the J end lost 3 bases, and 17 bases lay between the germline ends. CDR1 and CDR2 from the germline V gene are MDHEN and SYDVKM. This CDR3 contains 16 residues. The CDR3 DNA sequence: TGTGCCAGCAGTCCTCAAAAAACCCCGCGCTACAATGAGCAGTTCTTC. Translation: CASSPQKTPRYNEQFF.

This clonotype turned up a few times. The genes are TRBV21-1 and TRBJ1-1; TRBD1, as called in the table, went unchecked against the DNA. TRBV21-1 is assigned pseudogene status. CDR3 length: 14 amino acids. The CDR3 DNA reads as TGTGCCAGCAGCAAATACGTTACAGGATCGGAAACTTTCTTT. This translates into CASSKYVTGSETFF.

This clonotype has just a few counts. This chain joins TRBV27 and TRBJ1-2; D gene unclear. V lost 8 bases and J lost 8, with 15 bases in between. CDR1 MNHEY and CDR2 SMNVEV come from the germline V gene (reference sequence). This CDR3 is 12 amino acids long. CDR3 in amino acids: CASAGPPSGYTF. The CDR3, as DNA: TGTGCCAGCGCAGGCCCTCCCTCGGGCTACACCTTC.

This clonotype was seen ten or more times. The V and J genes are TRBV20-1 and TRBJ2-3, with 10 positions matching TRBD1. V dropped 5 bases and J dropped 1; count of bases not matched to a gene: 6. The CDR3 is 15 residues long. In germline, CDR1 is DFQATT, CDR2 SNEGSKA (reference sequence). CDR3 bases: TGCAGTGCTGGGGACAGGGGATTTGGCACAGATACGCAGTATTTT. Translation: CSAGDRGFGTDTQYF.

This rearrangement joins TRBV7-2 to TRBJ2-3; the match to TRBD2 covers 10 bases. CDR1 and CDR2 (germline): SGHTA, FQGNSA. V lost 8 bases to trimming and J lost 5 bases; unmatched junction nucleotides: 10. The CDR3 covers 15 residues. CDR3 nucleotide sequence: TGTGCCAGCGGCCCTCCGGCTAGCGGGAGAGATACGCAGTATTTT. Translating gives CASGPPASGRDTQYF.

The table lists this clonotype with many counts. The rearrangement uses TRBV5-1 and TRBJ1-1, with D possibly TRBD1 on 5 matching bases. Trimming took off 6 bases at V and 4 bases at J, with 16 bases between the two ends. The CDR3 length is 14 residues. Looked up from germline, CDR1 is SGHRS and CDR2 is YFSETQ. CDR3 loop: CASTRGGVRTEAFF. Here the CDR3 DNA reads TGCGCCAGCACCCGGGGGGGGGTTCGCACTGAAGCTTTCTTT.

This clonotype has ten or more counts. The chain joins TRBV9 to TRBJ2-1, with 10 nucleotides matching TRBD2. Germline V gives CDR1 SGDLS, CDR2 YYNGEE. The CDR3 runs 16 residues. V was clipped by 3 bases and J by 0 bases; unmatched bases: 3. DNA for the CDR3: TGTGCCAGCAGCGCTCTAGCGGGGGCCTCCTACAATGAGCAGTTCTTC. Translated: CASSALAGASYNEQFF.

This chain links TRBV29-1 with TRBJ2-7, with 9 bases identical to TRBD2. V lost 1 base, J lost 2 bases, and 9 bases stayed unmatched. The V gene's germline CDR1 is SQVTM and CDR2 ANQGSEA. This CDR3 region has 16 residues. The CDR3 is CSVEGSSGTRTYEQYF. DNA of the CDR3: TGCAGCGTTGAAGGGTCTAGCGGGACGAGGACCTACGAGCAGTACTTC.

This clonotype was picked up a small number of times. Compared with germline, one end of the junction differs, possibly owing to a read error. The chain recombines TRBV20-1 with TRBJ2-6; the match to TRBD1 covers 12 bases. Germline CDR1 and CDR2: DFQATT and SNEGSKA (reference sequence). The CDR3 is made up of 16 amino acids. Written as DNA, the CDR3 is TGCTGTGCTAGAGGGACAGGGGGCATTGGGGCCAACGTCCTGACTTTC. Residues: CCARGTGGIGANVLTF.

With regard to this clonotype: The junction differs from germline at one of its ends, possibly a read error. The genes are TRBV20-1 and TRBJ2-7; TRBD2 agrees at 8 bases. CDR1 and CDR2 from the germline V gene are DFQATT and SNEGSKA (reference sequence). This CDR3 is built from 16 residues. The CDR3 region is CCARDPGSGNPYEQYF. Here the CDR3 DNA reads TGCTGTGCTAGAGATCCGGGTAGCGGGAACCCCTACGAGCAGTACTTC.

This clonotype was seen only once. The gene calls are TRBV7-9 and TRBJ2-1, with D possibly matching TRBD1 (5 bases). Trimming cost V 2 bases and J 13 bases, with 12 bases left between them. The CDR3 has 12 residues. Looked up from germline, CDR1 is SEHNR and CDR2 is FQNEAQ (reference sequence). The CDR3 loop is CASSLQGQDQFF. CDR3 nucleotides: TGTGCCAGCAGCTTACAGGGCCAAGATCAGTTCTTC.

This clonotype has a count of ten or more. This chain links TRBV20-1 with TRBJ2-2; D call uncertain. Trimming shortened V by 3 bases and J by 1 base, and 6 bases separated the two germline ends. The CDR3 length is 13 residues. From germline, CDR1 is DFQATT and CDR2 SNEGSKA (reference sequence). CDR3 sequence (DNA): TGCAGTGCTAGGGTTCGGAACACCGGGGAGCTGTTTTTT. It encodes CSARVRNTGELFF.

V and J are TRBV14 and TRBJ1-4; 10 positions match TRBD1. The CDR3 length is 19 residues. The junction had 7 bases not matched to a gene; V was cut back by 0 bases and J by 0 bases. Germline V CDR1 and CDR2: SGHDN, FVKESK. Here the CDR3 DNA reads TGTGCCAGCAGCCAAGAGGGACAGGGGTTTTTTTCAACTAATGAAAAACTGTTTTTT. The encoded protein is CASSQEGQGFFSTNEKLFF.

This clonotype was seen many times. Written as DNA, the CDR3 is TGTGCCAGCAGCTTGGAATGGACATTAAGCACAGATACGCAGTATTTT. This encodes CASSLEWTLSTDTQYF. This sequence joins TRBV5-5 and TRBJ2-3; D perhaps matches TRBD1 (5 bases). Germline assignment: CDR1 SGHKS and CDR2 YYEKEE (reference sequence). This CDR3 has 16 residues. Trimming took off 0 bases at V and 0 bases at J, with 11 bases between the two ends.

Turning to this clonotype: A read error may account for a junction end that differs from germline. The CDR3 loop reads CCASGGGTSGSYEQYF. CDR3 bases: TGCTGTGCTAGTGGAGGCGGGACTAGCGGTTCCTACGAGCAGTACTTC. This chain connects TRBV20-1 to TRBJ2-7; 11 bases line up with TRBD2. CDR1 is DFQATT and CDR2 is SNEGSKA in the germline V gene (reference sequence). CDR3 length: 16 amino acids.